A single sample gave rise to the 21 T cell receptor beta chains below, sequenced in a study of early T cells in non-severe SARS-CoV-2 infection. Each CDR3 protein gets one entry after TCRdb re-called the 5' RACE reads with MiXCR. The table shows roughly 86,000 distinct CDR3 sequences, with about 14% occurring only once. Material for sequencing was whole blood. All receptors derive from an adult who was a healthcare worker with PCR-confirmed SARS-CoV-2 infection or an uninfected control (not recorded which).

This clonotype was found a few times. This chain joins TRBV6-5 and TRBJ1-4; TRBD1 is a possible D gene (6 bases). The germline V and J ends were trimmed by 6 bases and 0 bases, with 11 bases remaining between them. Germline V gene sequence: CDR1 MNHEY, CDR2 SVGAGI. The CDR3 sequence is 15 residues long. CDR3 residues: CASSTDRSTNEKLFF. DNA for the CDR3: TGTGCCAGCAGCACCGACAGGTCAACTAATGAAAAACTGTTTTTT.

This clonotype was seen repeatedly, ten times or more. The V call is TRBV7-8, the J call TRBJ2-1; TRBD1 agrees at 9 bases. The germline CDR1 and CDR2 sequences are SGHVS and FQNEAQ. J lost 8 bases, V lost 5 bases, and 13 bases had no gene match. The CDR3 has 16 amino acids. The CDR3 coding sequence is TGTGCCAGCAGCGCGTTACAGGGGGCGGATCGGCATGAGCAGTTCTTC. This translates into CASSALQGADRHEQFF.

This clonotype was detected only a few times. The chain joins TRBV28 to TRBJ2-5; no clear D. Germline loops: CDR1 MDHEN, CDR2 SYDVKM. The V end lost 10 bases, the J end lost 2 bases, and 17 bases lay between the germline ends. The CDR3 has 14 amino acids. CDR3 in amino acids: CATLTGWEQETQYF. The DNA of the CDR3 is TGTGCCACCCTGACGGGTTGGGAACAAGAGACCCAGTACTTC.

This clonotype appeared a few times. V gene TRBV9 combines with J gene TRBJ2-3, with 7 bases that match TRBD2. CDR1 is SGDLS, CDR2 YYNGEE, per germline. Losses at the gene ends were 4 bases for V and 2 bases for J; bases not matched to a gene: 10. This CDR3 contains 16 residues. CDR3 in amino acids: CASSLRSGAYTDTQYF. For the CDR3, the DNA is TGTGCCAGCAGCTTACGAAGCGGGGCCTACACAGATACGCAGTATTTT.

The rearrangement uses TRBV10-3 and TRBJ1-2; D uncertain. The CDR3 runs 16 residues. Germline assignment: CDR1 ENHRY and CDR2 SYGVKD. The V end was cut by 0 bases, the J end by 4 bases, with 15 bases between. CDR3 sequence: CAISESIFVQLYGYTF. CDR3 sequence (DNA): TGTGCCATCAGTGAGTCAATATTCGTACAGCTCTATGGCTACACCTTC.

J is TRBJ1-6 and V is TRBV12-3 or TRBV12-4, with D perhaps matching TRBD1 (5 bases). The V end was cut by 6 bases, the J end by 7 bases, with 16 bases between. CDR3 length: 15 residues. The CDR3 DNA sequence: TGTGCCAGCAGCCAATTGGGGACTGAAAATTCACCCCTCCACTTT. It encodes CASSQLGTENSPLHF.

The chain couples TRBV12-3 or TRBV12-4 to TRBJ1-3, with D maybe TRBD1 (6 bases). The CDR3 length is 17 residues. V gave up 3 bases and J gave up 0 bases, with 15 bases separating them. The CDR3 nucleotides read TGTGCCAGCAGTTTTTCGGAGGGGGTTTTCTCTGGAAACACCATATATTTT. This encodes CASSFSEGVFSGNTIYF.

This clonotype has ten or more counts. The genes are TRBV2 and TRBJ1-1; possible D gene TRBD1, 6 bases. This CDR3 is built from 14 residues. Germline loops: CDR1 SNHLY, CDR2 FYNNEI. The V end lost 8 bases, the J end lost 11 bases, and 24 bases lay between the germline ends. Here the CDR3 reads CASSREVGGGEAFF. DNA for the CDR3: TGTGCCAGCTCCCGCGAGGTGGGCGGGGGCGAGGCTTTCTTT.

This clonotype was detected a few times. This chain uses TRBV5-1 with TRBJ2-5; the match to TRBD2 covers 14 bases. The CDR3 covers 17 residues. Germline values: CDR1 SGHRS, CDR2 YFSETQ. V lost 4 bases and J lost 2; bases outside the gene matches: 7. CDR3 DNA sequence: TGCGCCAGCAGCATCGGACTAGCGGGGGGTCCTCAAGAGACCCAGTACTTC. Its protein is CASSIGLAGGPQETQYF.

This clonotype was detected only a few times. V and J are TRBV7-2 and TRBJ2-1; D is unresolved. The V gene's germline CDR1 is SGHTA and CDR2 FQGNSA. CDR3 length: 16 amino acids. With 5 bases removed from V and 5 bases from J, the gap between germline ends came to 19 bases. The CDR3 nucleotides read TGTGCCAGCAGCCCGGACGTTAGGAGAACCAACAATGAGCAGTTCTTC. Encoded protein: CASSPDVRRTNNEQFF.

This clonotype was picked up a small number of times. The V call is TRBV4-1, the J call TRBJ2-3, with TRBD1 identical over 7 bases. The trim removed 4 bases at V and 2 bases at J, leaving 3 bases unmatched. The CDR3 runs 14 residues. The germline V gene has CDR1 MGHRA and CDR2 YSYEKL. The CDR3, as DNA: TGCGCCAGCAGCCCAGGGACAGCCACAGATACGCAGTATTTT. As protein: CASSPGTATDTQYF.

The sample holds a few counts of this clonotype. The gene calls are TRBV7-6 and TRBJ2-1; the match to TRBD2 covers 10 bases. The CDR3 runs to 15 residues. J lost 6 bases, V lost 1 base, and 3 bases had no gene match. In germline, CDR1 is SGHVS, CDR2 FNYEAQ. CDR3 sequence reads: CASSLGLAGINEQFF. For the CDR3, the DNA is TGTGCCAGCAGCTTAGGACTAGCGGGTATCAATGAGCAGTTCTTC.

This clonotype was detected many times. The chain combines TRBV30 with TRBJ2-3, with D hard to call. The CDR3 loop spans 12 amino acids. Germline assignment: CDR1 GTSNPN and CDR2 SVGIG (reference sequence). Deletions cut 4 bases from V and 7 bases from J, with 12 bases between. CDR3 region: CAWIPSSNTQYF. CDR3 DNA: TGTGCCTGGATTCCCAGCAGTAATACGCAGTATTTT.

This rearrangement joins TRBV9 to TRBJ1-1; D unresolved. V dropped 4 bases and J dropped 1 base, with 8 bases sitting between them. This CDR3 is 13 amino acids long. Germline V CDR1 and CDR2: SGDLS, YYNGEE. The CDR3 region has the DNA TGTGCCAGCAGCTCCAGACCGAACACTGAAGCTTTCTTT. Residues: CASSSRPNTEAFF.

The sample holds a few counts of this clonotype. The CDR3 DNA follows: TGTGCCAGCAGCCGACTCACTGGATTCACTGAAGCTTTCTTT. Its protein product is CASSRLTGFTEAFF. The chain carries TRBV11-2 and TRBJ1-1, with D unresolved. V lost 5 bases and J lost 4, with 14 bases in between. The CDR3 sequence is 14 residues long. Germline assignment: CDR1 SGHAT and CDR2 FQNNGV.

This clonotype appeared a few times. The chain recombines TRBV13 with TRBJ1-6; unclear D gene. CDR3 length equals 15 residues. Germline V lookup: CDR1 PRHDT, CDR2 FYEKMQ (reference sequence). V lost 6 bases and J lost 7, with 16 bases in between. The CDR3 sequence: CASRSRTGRNSPLHF. CDR3 coding DNA: TGTGCCAGCAGGAGTAGGACCGGGCGGAATTCACCCCTCCACTTT.

The J gene is TRBJ2-5, the V gene TRBV12-3 or TRBV12-4, with TRBD2 as a possible D gene (8 bases). V was trimmed by 5 bases and J by 1 base, leaving 14 bases between them. The CDR3 runs 15 residues. The CDR3 bases are TGTGCCAGCAGTCCGGGAGGGACAGCCCAAGAGACCCAGTACTTC. Protein product: CASSPGGTAQETQYF.

This clonotype has ten or more counts. This chain joins TRBV5-1 and TRBJ2-1; D is uncertain. Trimming pared 0 bases from V and 6 bases from J, leaving 7 bases between. The CDR3 is made up of 13 amino acids. CDR1 is SGHRS, CDR2 YFSETQ, per germline. The CDR3 loop is CASSLAVVNEQFF. For the CDR3, the DNA is TGCGCCAGCAGCTTGGCAGTGGTCAATGAGCAGTTCTTC.

This clonotype was counted only a few times. The chain links TRBV19 to TRBJ2-2; no clear D gene. The germline V gene encodes CDR1 LNHDA and CDR2 SQIVND (reference sequence). This CDR3 spans 11 amino acids. The V end lost 3 bases, the J end lost 6 bases, and 2 bases lay between the germline ends. The CDR3 sequence: CASSIPGELFF. The CDR3 DNA follows: TGTGCCAGTAGTATTCCCGGGGAGCTGTTTTTT.

This clonotype was seen a handful of times. The rearrangement links TRBV14 to TRBJ2-2; D is unresolved. V lost 8 bases and J lost 6, with 10 bases in between. Germline V gene sequence: CDR1 SGHDN, CDR2 FVKESK. The CDR3 length is 12 residues. CDR3 loop: CASGFGSGELFF. CDR3 coding DNA: TGTGCCAGCGGGTTCGGGTCCGGGGAGCTGTTTTTT.

This chain joins TRBV20-1 and TRBJ2-4; 9 nucleotides align to TRBD1. This CDR3 spans 16 amino acids. The V gene end was trimmed by 3 bases and the J gene end by 7 bases; junction bases not matched to a gene: 13. Germline V gene lookup returns CDR1 DFQATT and CDR2 SNEGSKA (reference sequence). CDR3 DNA sequence: TGCAGTGCTAGCCCCGCGGACAGGGGCCGAGGGAACATTCAGTACTTC. This encodes CSASPADRGRGNIQYF.